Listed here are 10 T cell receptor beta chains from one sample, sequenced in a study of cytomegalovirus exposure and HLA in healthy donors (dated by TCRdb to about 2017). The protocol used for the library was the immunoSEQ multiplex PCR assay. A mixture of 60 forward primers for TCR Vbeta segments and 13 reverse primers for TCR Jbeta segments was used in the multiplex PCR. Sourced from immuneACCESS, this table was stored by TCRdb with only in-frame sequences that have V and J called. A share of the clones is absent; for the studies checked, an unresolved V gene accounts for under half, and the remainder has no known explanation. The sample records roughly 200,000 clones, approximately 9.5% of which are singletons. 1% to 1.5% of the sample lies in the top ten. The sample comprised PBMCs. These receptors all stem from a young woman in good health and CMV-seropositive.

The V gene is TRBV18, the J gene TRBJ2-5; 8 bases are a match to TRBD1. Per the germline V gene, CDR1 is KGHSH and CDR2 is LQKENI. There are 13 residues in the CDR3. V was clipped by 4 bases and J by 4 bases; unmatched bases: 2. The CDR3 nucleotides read TGTGCCAGCTCACTCGGACAGGGAGAGACCCAGTACTTC. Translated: CASSLGQGETQYF.

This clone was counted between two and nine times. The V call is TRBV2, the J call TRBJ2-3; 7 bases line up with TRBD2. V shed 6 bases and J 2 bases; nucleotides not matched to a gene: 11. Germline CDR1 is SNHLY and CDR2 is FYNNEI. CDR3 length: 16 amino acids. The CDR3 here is CASSGPSGVHTDTQYF. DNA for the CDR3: TGTGCCAGCAGCGGGCCAAGCGGGGTACACACAGATACGCAGTATTTT.

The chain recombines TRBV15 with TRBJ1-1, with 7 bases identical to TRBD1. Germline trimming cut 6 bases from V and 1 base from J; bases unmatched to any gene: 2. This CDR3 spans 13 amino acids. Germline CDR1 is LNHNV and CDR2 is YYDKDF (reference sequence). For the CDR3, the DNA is TGTGCCACCAGGCAGGGGGAGAACACTGAAGCTTTCTTT. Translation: CATRQGENTEAFF.

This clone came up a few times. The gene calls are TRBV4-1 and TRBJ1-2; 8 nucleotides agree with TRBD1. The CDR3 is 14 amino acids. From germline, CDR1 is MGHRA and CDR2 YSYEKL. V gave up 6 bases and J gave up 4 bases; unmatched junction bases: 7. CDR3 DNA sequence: TGCGCCAGCAGTCCCTTGACAGGGGCCTATGGCTACACCTTC. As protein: CASSPLTGAYGYTF.

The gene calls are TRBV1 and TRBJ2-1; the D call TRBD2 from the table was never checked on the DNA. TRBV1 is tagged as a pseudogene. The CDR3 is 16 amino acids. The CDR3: CTSSPTGGRGPNEQFF. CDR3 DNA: TGCACCAGCAGTCCCACCGGGGGGCGGGGCCCCAATGAGCAGTTCTTC.

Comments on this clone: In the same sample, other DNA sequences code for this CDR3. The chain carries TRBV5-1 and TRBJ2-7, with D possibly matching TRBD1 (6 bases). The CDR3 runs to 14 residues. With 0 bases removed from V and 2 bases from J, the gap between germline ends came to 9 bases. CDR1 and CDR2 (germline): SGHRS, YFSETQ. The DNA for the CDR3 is TGCGCCAGCAGCTTGGGACAGGCCACCTACGAGCAGTACTTC. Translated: CASSLGQATYEQYF.

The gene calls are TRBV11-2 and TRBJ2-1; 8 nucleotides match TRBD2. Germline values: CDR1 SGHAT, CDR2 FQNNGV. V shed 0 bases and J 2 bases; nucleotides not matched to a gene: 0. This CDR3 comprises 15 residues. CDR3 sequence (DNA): TGTGCCAGCAGCTTAGACGGGAGGGCCTACAATGAGCAGTTCTTC. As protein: CASSLDGRAYNEQFF.

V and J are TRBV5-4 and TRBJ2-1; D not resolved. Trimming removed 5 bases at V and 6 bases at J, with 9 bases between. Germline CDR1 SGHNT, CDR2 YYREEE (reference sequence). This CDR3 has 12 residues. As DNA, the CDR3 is TGTGCCAGCAGTCCGGTCTCCAATGAGCAGTTCTTC. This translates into CASSPVSNEQFF.

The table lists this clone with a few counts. In DNA, the CDR3 is TGTGCCAGCAGCTATCGACAGGGACCCTACGAGCAGTACTTC. Residues: CASSYRQGPYEQYF. The chain employs TRBV11-2 and TRBJ2-7; 7 bases fit TRBD1. J lost 2 bases, V lost 4 bases, and 5 bases had no gene match. There are 14 residues in the CDR3. Per the germline V gene, CDR1 is SGHAT and CDR2 is FQNNGV.

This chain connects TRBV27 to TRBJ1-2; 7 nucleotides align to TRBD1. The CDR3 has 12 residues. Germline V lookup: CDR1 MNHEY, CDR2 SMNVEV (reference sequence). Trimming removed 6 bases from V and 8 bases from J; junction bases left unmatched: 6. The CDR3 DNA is TGTGCCAGCAGCATAGGGGGCAAGGGCTACACCTTC. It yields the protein CASSIGGKGYTF.